This T cell receptor (beta chain) emerged from a study of shared clonotypes between healthy human individuals. Study findings and constraints: Estimated richness was generally greater in naive than memory subsets.

Germline V gene lookup returns CDR1 MNHEY and CDR2 SVGAGI. The V gene end was trimmed by 4 bases and the J gene end by 3 bases; junction bases not matched to a gene: 8. The CDR3 totals 15 residues. Naive CD8 isolation took CD45RO-negative cells positively selected for CCR7 and excluded terminally differentiated effector memory CD45RA+ cells. Execution of the assay was at deep level. Assay used: immunoSEQ multiplex PCR; TCRdb lists only in-frame clones, some missing. The sample holds more than 2 million clones, about 93% seen once. As concerns this clone: Its target is unknown.

The receptor comes from a man in his late teens or twenties in good health. Some clones in this sample may be carry-over from other donors' samples. The rearrangement uses TRBV6-5 and TRBJ2-7; 8 nucleotides align to TRBD2. The sample consisted of naive CD8+ T cells from PBMCs. The CDR3 DNA reads as TGTGCCAGCAGTTCCTCGGGAGGGGCGTACTACGAGCAGTACTTC. It yields the protein CASSSSGGAYYEQYF.